This TCR beta chain appears in the sequencing data of a study of T cell responses to AZD1222 COVID-19 vaccine. Study-wide points: Reports indicate that nearly half of spike-specific TCRs are directed at unmutated variant regions. Without day 14 samples, only post-peak T cell repertoires were studied.

Of note for this clone: Its antigen is unknown.

Germline V gene sequence: CDR1 KGHDR, CDR2 SFDVKD. After removal of 3 bases from V and 9 bases from J, the junction contained 10 bases not matched to a gene. This CDR3 spans 16 amino acids. Using immunoSEQ multiplex PCR, the repertoire was profiled, and TCRdb retains in-frame clones only, with some absent. The data hold 90,000 to 120,000 clones, with more than 85% observed a single time. The sequence came from an adult in good health. This chain joins TRBV24-1 and TRBJ2-1; TRBD2 matches 10 bases. This material consisted of peripheral blood, taken on day 0 of AZD1222 vaccination. CDR3 amino acids: CATSDPGLAVQGEQFF. CDR3 sequence (DNA): TGTGCCACCAGTGATCCCGGACTAGCGGTACAAGGTGAGCAGTTCTTC.